This is a list of T cell receptor beta chains from one sample in a study of OX40 agonist ivuxolimab in advanced cancers. Assay used: immunoSEQ multiplex PCR; TCRdb lists only in-frame clones, some missing. The data show about 50,000 clones, more than 85% seen once. The material was CD4+ or CD8+ T cells sorted from blood, obtained in a trial of the OX40 agonist ivuxolimab. The source of these receptors is an adult with an advanced solid tumor such as melanoma, head and neck, liver or kidney cancer. CDR3s include the opening cysteine and the closing phenylalanine or tryptophan. The D gene is left open where the match is weak. Clone sizes are given selectively: once, few, many, or a class where the clone is expanded.

TRBD2	NA	TRBV7-8	TRBJ2-1	CASSSHAAGSSYNEQFF	TGTGCCAGCAGCTCGCACGCAGCGGGAAGCTCCTACAATGAGCAGTTCTTC
NA	NA	TRBV2	TRBJ2-1	CASSPSSGSSYNEQFF	TGTGCCAGCAGTCCCAGCTCCGGCAGCTCCTACAATGAGCAGTTCTTC
TRBD2	once	TRBV11-2	TRBJ2-7	CASSLEWEGLYEQYF	TGTGCCAGCAGCTTAGAGTGGGAGGGCCTCTACGAGCAGTACTTC
NA	NA	TRBV19	TRBJ1-1	CASSMGRFTEAFF	TGTGCCAGTAGTATGGGTCGTTTCACTGAAGCTTTCTTT
NA	NA	TRBV25-1	TRBJ2-3	CASSPGPRTTDTQYF	TGTGCCAGCAGCCCGGGACCTAGGACGACAGATACGCAGTATTTT
TRBD2	NA	TRBV19	TRBJ2-5	CASKKGAGGLQTQYF	TGTGCCAGTAAAAAGGGGGCGGGAGGGTTACAGACCCAGTACTTC
NA	few	TRBV15	TRBJ2-5	CATRYTASETQYF	TGTGCCACCAGGTACACCGCCAGTGAGACCCAGTACTTC
NA	NA	TRBV28	TRBJ2-1	CASIMGNEQFF	TGTGCCAGCATCATGGGTAATGAGCAGTTCTTC
TRBD1	once	TRBV4-3	TRBJ2-2	CASSQGLTGTGELFF	TGCGCCAGCAGCCAAGGACTGACAGGGACCGGGGAGCTGTTTTTT
TRBD1	NA	TRBV7-6	TRBJ2-3	CASSLTGRTGGSTDTQYF	TGTGCCAGCAGCTTAACCGGACGGACAGGGGGAAGCACAGATACGCAGTATTTT
TRBD1	NA	TRBV7-9	TRBJ1-2	CASSKDRGSYGYTF	TGTGCCAGCAGTAAGGACAGGGGAAGCTATGGCTACACCTTC
TRBD2	NA	TRBV4-1	TRBJ2-2	CASSHAGLAGGLNTGELFF	TGCGCCAGCAGCCATGCGGGACTAGCGGGAGGATTGAACACCGGGGAGCTGTTTTTT
NA	once	TRBV4-1	TRBJ2-2	CASSQVTGELFF	TGCGCCAGCAGCCAAGTGACCGGGGAGCTGTTTTTT
TRBD1	once	TRBV29-1	TRBJ2-5	CSLRDLQGGYETQYF	TGCAGCCTCCGCGACCTACAGGGGGGATATGAGACCCAGTACTTC
NA	NA	TRBV7-2	TRBJ2-2	CASSQEEALGELFF	TGCGCCAGCAGCCAAGAAGAGGCCCTCGGGGAGCTGTTTTTT
NA	NA	TRBV10-3	TRBJ2-1	CAISPPGAGAYNEQFF	TGTGCCATCAGTCCCCCTGGGGCAGGGGCTTACAATGAGCAGTTCTTC
TRBD1	once	TRBV19	TRBJ1-1	CASTPGQAMNTEAFF	TGTGCCAGTACACCGGGACAGGCTATGAACACTGAAGCTTTCTTT
NA	NA	TRBV19	TRBJ2-1	CASRALATYNEQFF	TGTGCCAGTAGGGCTCTAGCTACCTACAATGAGCAGTTCTTC
NA	once	TRBV6-6	TRBJ2-7	CASTLHGESSYEQYF	TGTGCCAGCACTTTACACGGGGAAAGCTCCTACGAGCAGTACTTC
NA	NA	TRBV9	TRBJ2-7	CASGLDYEQYF	TGTGCCAGCGGCTTAGACTACGAGCAGTACTTC